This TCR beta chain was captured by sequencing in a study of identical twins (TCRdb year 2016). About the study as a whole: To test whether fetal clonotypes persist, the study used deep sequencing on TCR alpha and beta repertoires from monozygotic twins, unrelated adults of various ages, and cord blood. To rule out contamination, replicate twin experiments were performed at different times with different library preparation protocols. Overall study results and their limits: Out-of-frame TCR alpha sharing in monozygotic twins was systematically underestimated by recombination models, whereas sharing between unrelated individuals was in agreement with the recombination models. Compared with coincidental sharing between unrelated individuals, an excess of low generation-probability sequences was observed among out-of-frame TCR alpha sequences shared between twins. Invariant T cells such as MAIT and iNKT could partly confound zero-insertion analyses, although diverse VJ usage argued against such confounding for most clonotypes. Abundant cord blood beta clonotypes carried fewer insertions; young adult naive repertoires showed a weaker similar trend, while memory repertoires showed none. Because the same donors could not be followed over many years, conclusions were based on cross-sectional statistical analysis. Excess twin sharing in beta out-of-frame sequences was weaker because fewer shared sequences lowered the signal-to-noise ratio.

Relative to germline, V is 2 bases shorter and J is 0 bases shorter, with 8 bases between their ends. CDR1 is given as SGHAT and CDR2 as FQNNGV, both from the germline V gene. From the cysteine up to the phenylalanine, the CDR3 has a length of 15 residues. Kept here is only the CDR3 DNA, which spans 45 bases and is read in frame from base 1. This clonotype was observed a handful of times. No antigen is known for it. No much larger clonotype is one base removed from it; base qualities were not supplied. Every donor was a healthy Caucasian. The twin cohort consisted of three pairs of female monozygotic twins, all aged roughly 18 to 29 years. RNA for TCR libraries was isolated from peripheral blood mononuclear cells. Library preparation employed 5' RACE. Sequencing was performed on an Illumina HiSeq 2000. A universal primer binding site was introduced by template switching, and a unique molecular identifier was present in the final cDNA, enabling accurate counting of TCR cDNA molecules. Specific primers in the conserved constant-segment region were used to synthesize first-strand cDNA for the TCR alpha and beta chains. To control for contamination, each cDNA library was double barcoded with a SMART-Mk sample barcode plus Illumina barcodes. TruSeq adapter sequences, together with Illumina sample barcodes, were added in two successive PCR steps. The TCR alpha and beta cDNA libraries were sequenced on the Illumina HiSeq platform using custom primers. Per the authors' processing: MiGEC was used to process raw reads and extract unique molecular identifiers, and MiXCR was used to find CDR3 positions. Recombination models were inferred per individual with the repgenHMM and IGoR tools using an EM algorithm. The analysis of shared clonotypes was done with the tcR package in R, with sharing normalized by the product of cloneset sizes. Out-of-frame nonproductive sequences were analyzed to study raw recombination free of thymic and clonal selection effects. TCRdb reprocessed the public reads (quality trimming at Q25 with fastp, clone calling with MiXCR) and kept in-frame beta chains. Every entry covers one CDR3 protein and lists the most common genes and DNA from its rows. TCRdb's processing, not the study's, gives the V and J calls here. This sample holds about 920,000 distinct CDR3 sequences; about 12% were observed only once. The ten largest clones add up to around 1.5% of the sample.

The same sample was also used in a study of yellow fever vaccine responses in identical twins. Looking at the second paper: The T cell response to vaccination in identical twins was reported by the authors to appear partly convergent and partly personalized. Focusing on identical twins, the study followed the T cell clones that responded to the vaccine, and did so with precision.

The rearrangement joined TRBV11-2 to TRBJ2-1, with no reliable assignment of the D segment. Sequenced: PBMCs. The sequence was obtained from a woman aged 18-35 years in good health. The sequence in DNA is TGTGCCAGCAGCTTATCCTCGAGCTCCTACAATGAGCAGTTCTTC. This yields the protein CASSLSSSSYNEQFF.